Shown below are 2 T cell receptor beta chains from a single sample sequenced in a study of blood T cell repertoires in COVID-19. Produced via immunoSEQ multiplex PCR; TCRdb's table is partial and in-frame only. The data hold around 320,000 clones, with roughly 90% observed a single time. The sample taken for sequencing was peripheral blood. These receptors were collected from a man aged 18 to 29 with active or convalescent COVID-19.

The V and J genes are TRBV7-2 and TRBJ2-1, with 11 nucleotides matching TRBD2. The CDR3 extends over 15 amino acids. CDR1 and CDR2 from the germline V gene are SGHTA and FQGNSA. Trimming removed 1 base from V and 15 bases from J; junction bases left unmatched: 11. The chain's CDR3 is CASSLDPASGRTRFF. Here the CDR3 DNA reads TGTGCCAGCAGCTTAGATCCGGCTAGCGGGAGGACAAGGTTCTTC.

This chain links TRBV2 with TRBJ1-5, with a weak D call TRBD1 (6 bases). Germline CDR1 SNHLY, CDR2 FYNNEI. The CDR3 has 12 amino acids. Trimming took off 6 bases at V and 6 bases at J, with 9 bases between the two ends. The chain's CDR3 is CASRLGGQPQHF. CDR3 nucleotide sequence: TGTGCCAGCAGGCTAGGGGGTCAGCCCCAGCATTTT.